The TCR beta chain described here comes from a study of CD4 T cell repertoires in COVID-19. Study background: Other coronavirus spike proteins restimulated relabeled CFSE-low cells expanded with IL-2 for about 10 days.

Comments on this clone: What it binds is unknown.

V lost 3 bases and J 2 bases, leaving 19 bases between the germline ends. This CDR3 comprises 17 residues. The germline gives CDR1 SGDLS, CDR2 YYNGEE. The study's findings and limits: Between roughly 7 and 25% of SARS-CoV-2 clonotypes also appeared in SARS-CoV and/or HKU1 spike cultures. Sharing of several most expanded SARS-CoV-2-reactive clonotypes across memory subsets suggested intraclonal diversification.

No culture step preceded sequencing of the ex vivo isolated memory T cells. Produced via immunoSEQ multiplex PCR; TCRdb's table is partial and in-frame only. The sample consists of 20,000 to 25,000 clones, around 87% of them appearing once. The TCR comes from a human donor who had COVID-19. The genes are TRBV9 and TRBJ2-3; a weak D match, TRBD2 (5 bases). Here the sequenced sample was central memory CD4+ T cells from blood, taken before the COVID-19 pandemic. The CDR3 bases are TGTGCCAGCAGCGCCCGGGCGGAGGTCGGATTCACAGATACGCAGTATTTT. Residues: CASSARAEVGFTDTQYF.